Described below is a single T cell receptor beta chain sequence and its context. This entry belongs to a study of blood T cell repertoires in COVID-19. All recovered Cohort 3 donors got two negative PCRs, got clearance, or saw symptom resolution. Method: immunoSEQ multiplex PCR; TCRdb's copy keeps in-frame clones and lacks some. The sample yields 150,000 to 170,000 clones, around 80% seen once. Trimming took 2 bases from V and 0 from J; bases not matched to a gene: 8. CDR3 length: 18 residues. Germline values: CDR1 SGHTA, CDR2 FQGTGA. The specimen was PBMCs or T cells enriched from blood (not recorded which). The sequence was obtained from a man aged 45-60 years who had recovered from COVID-19. This sequence joins TRBV7-3 and TRBJ2-1, with 9 bases aligning to TRBD2. DNA of the CDR3: TGTGCCAGCAGCTTACCGGCTAGCGGGGTGAGCTCCTACAATGAGCAGTTCTTC. Its translation: CASSLPASGVSSYNEQFF.